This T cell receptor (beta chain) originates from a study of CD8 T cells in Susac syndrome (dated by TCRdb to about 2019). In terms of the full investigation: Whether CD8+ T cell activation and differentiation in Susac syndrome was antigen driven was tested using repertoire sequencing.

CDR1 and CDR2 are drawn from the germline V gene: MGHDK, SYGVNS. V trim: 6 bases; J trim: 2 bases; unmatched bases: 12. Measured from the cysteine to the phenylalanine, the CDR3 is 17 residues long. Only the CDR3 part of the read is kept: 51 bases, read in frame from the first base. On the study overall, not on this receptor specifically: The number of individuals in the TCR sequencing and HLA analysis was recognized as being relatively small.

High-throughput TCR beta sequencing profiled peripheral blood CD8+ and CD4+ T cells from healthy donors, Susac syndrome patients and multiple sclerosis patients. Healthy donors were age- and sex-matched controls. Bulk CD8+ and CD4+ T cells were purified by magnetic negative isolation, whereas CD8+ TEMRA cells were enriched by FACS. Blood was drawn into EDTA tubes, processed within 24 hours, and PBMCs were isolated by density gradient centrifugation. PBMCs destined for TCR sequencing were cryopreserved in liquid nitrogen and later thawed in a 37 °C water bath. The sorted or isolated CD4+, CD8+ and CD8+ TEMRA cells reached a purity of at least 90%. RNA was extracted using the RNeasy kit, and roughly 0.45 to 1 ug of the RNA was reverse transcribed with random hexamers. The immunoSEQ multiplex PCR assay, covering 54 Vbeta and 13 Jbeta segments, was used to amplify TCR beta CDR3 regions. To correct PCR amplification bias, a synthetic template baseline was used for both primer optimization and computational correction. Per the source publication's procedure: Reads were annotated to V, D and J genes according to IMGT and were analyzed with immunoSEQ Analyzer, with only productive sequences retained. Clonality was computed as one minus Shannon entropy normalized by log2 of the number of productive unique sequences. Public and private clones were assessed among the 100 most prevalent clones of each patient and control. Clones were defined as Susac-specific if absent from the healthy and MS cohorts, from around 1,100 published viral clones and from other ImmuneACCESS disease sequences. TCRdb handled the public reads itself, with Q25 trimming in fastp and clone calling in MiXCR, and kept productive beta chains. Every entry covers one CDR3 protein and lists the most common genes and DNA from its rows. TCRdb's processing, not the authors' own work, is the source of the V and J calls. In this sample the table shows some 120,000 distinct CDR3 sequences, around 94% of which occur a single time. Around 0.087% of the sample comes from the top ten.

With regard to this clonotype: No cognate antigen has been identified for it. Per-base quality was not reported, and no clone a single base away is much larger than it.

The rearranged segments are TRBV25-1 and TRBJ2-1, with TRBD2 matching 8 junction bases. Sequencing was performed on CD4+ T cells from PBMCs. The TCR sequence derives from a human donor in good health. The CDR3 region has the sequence CASSPPGGSSPYNEQFF. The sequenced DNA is TGTGCCAGCAGCCCTCCGGGAGGGAGTAGTCCCTACAATGAGCAGTTCTTC.